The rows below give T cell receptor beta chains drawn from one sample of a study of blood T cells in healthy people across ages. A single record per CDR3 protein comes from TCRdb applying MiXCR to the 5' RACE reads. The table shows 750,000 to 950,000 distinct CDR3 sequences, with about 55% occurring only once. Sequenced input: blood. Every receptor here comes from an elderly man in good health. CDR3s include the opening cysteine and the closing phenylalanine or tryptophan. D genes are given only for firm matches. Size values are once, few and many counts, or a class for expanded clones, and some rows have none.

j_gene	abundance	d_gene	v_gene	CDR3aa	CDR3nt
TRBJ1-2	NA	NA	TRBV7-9	CASSFSGQAVGYTF	NA
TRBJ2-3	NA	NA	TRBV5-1	CASSWKGEGNAYF	TGCGCCAGCAGCTGGAAGGGGGAAGGTAACGCGTATTTT
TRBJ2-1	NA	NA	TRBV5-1	CASSSARSVQYNEQFF	TGCGCCAGCAGCTCCGCCCGTTCGGTTCAATACAATGAGCAGTTCTTC
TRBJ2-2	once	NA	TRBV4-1	CASSQRQGGTGELFF	TGCGCCAGCAGCCAAAGACAAGGGGGCACCGGGGAGCTGTTTTTT
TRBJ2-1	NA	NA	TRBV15	CATSRAKDNEQFF	TGTGCCACCAGCAGAGCCAAAGACAATGAGCAGTTCTTC
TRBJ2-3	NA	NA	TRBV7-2	CASSCPHRYAYF	TGTGCCAGCAGCTGTCCCCACAGATACGCGTATTTT
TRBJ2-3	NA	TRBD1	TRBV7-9	CASSPWKDRGGDTQYF	TGTGCCAGCAGCCCTTGGAAGGACAGGGGAGGAGATACGCAGTATTTT
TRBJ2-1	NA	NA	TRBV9	CASSVAGEGEQFF	TGTGCCAGCAGCGTAGCAGGGGAAGGTGAGCAGTTCTTC
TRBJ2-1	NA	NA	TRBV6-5	CASSYYGDDNEQFF	TGTGCCAGCAGTTACTACGGGGATGACAATGAGCAGTTCTTC
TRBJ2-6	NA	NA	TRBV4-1	CASSLRDSLISGANVLTF	TGCGCCAGCAGCCTGCGGGACAGCCTAATCTCTGGGGCCAACGTCCTGACTTTC
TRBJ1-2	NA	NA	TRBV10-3	CAISDFGGAAHYGYTF	TGTGCCATCAGTGATTTCGGGGGCGCTGCCCACTATGGCTACACCTTC
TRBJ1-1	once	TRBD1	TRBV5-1	CASNREGQSHTEAFF	TGCGCCAGCAACCGAGAGGGACAGAGTCACACTGAAGCTTTCTTT
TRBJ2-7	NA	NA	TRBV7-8	CVSSLGGVSYEQYF	TGTGTCAGCAGCCTCGGTGGGGTCTCCTACGAGCAGTACTTC
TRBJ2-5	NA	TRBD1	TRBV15	CATSADRGSFQETQYF	TGTGCCACCAGCGCGGACAGGGGGTCTTTCCAAGAGACCCAGTACTTC
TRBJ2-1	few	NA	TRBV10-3	CAINTDSGGVEQFF	TGTGCCATCAATACGGACTCGGGCGGGGTTGAGCAGTTCTTC
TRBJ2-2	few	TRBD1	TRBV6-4	CASSPSDRDHTGELFF	TGTGCCAGCAGCCCGTCGGACAGGGATCACACCGGGGAGCTGTTTTTT
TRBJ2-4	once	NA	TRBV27	CASTQWGQFDEQYF	TGTGCCAGCACTCAATGGGGACAATTCGATGAGCAGTACTTC
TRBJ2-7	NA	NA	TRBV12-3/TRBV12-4	CASRRERGRYEQYF	TGTGCCAGCCGACGGGAGAGGGGCCGGTACGAGCAGTACTTC
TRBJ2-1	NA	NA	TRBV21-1	CASSKALGSKSSYNEQFF	TGTGCCAGCAGCAAAGCTCTTGGTAGCAAAAGCTCCTACAATGAGCAGTTCTTC
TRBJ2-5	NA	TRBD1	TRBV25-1	CASSEALGTGGLETQYF	TGTGCCAGCAGTGAGGCGTTGGGGACAGGGGGGCTCGAGACCCAGTACTTC
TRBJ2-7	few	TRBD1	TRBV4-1	CASSRRATGTGIDYEQYF	TGCGCCAGCAGCCGCCGAGCCACCGGGACAGGGATCGACTACGAGCAGTACTTC
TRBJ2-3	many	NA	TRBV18	CASSATDGEYAYF	TGTGCCAGCTCAGCTACAGACGGGGAATACGCGTATTTT
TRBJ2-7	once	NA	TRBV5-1	CASSSTGFEQYF	TGCGCCAGCAGCTCCACAGGTTTCGAGCAGTACTTC
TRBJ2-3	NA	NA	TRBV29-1	CSVEDPTTGDTDTQYF	TGCAGCGTTGAAGATCCGACGACGGGGGACACAGATACGCAGTATTTT
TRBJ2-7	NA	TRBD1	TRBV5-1	CASSTTGAYEQYF	TGCGCCAGCAGCACGACAGGGGCCTACGAGCAGTACTTC
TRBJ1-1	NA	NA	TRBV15	CATSRARTGTEAFF	TGTGCCACCAGCAGAGCCAGGACGGGCACTGAAGCTTTCTTT
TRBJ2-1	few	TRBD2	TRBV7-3	CASSLDGGTSGNREQFF	TGTGCCAGCAGCCTAGATGGGGGGACTAGCGGGAATCGGGAGCAGTTCTTC
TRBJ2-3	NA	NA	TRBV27	CASSPGDGTDTQYF	TGTGCCAGCAGCCCTGGGGACGGTACAGATACGCAGTATTTT
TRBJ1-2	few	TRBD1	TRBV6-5	CATHRGQAYYGYTF	TGTGCCACCCACAGGGGACAGGCATACTATGGCTACACCTTC
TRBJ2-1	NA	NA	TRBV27	CASSPSPVHEQFF	TGTGCCAGCAGCCCTTCCCCGGTCCATGAGCAGTTCTTC
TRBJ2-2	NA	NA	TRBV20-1	CSARDPRDGELFF	TGCAGTGCTAGAGATCCCAGGGACGGGGAGCTGTTTTTT
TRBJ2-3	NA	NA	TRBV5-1	CASSLGGLRSSTDTQYF	TGCGCCAGCAGCTTGGGGGGACTGCGTTCTAGCACAGATACGCAGTATTTT
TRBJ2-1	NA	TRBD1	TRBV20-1	CSAARDRGPDEQFF	TGCAGTGCAGCCCGGGACAGGGGGCCGGATGAGCAGTTCTTC
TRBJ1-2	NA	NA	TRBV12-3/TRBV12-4	CASSLKGPGYTF	TGTGCCAGCAGTTTAAAAGGGCCTGGCTACACCTTC
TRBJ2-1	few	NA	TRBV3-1	CASSQVPGDEQFF	TGTGCCAGCAGCCAAGTGCCTGGGGATGAGCAGTTCTTC
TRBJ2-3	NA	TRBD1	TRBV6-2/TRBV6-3	CASSAPRDRGRCAYF	TGTGCCAGCAGCGCCCCAAGGGACAGGGGGAGATGCGCGTATTTT
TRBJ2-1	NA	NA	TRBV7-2	CASSRVTLSYNEQFF	TGTGCCAGCAGCCGGGTTACCCTATCCTACAATGAGCAGTTCTTC